The clone carrying this TCR beta chain was picked up many times. This record comes from a study of blood T cell repertoires in COVID-19. Study at large: The cDNA or gDNA used as material had been derived from T cells, B-cell-depleted T cells, or PBMCs.

The CDR3 sequence is 14 residues long. Trimming removed 8 bases at V and 0 bases at J, with 14 bases between. Germline CDR1 MNHNY, CDR2 SVGAGI (reference sequence). Data came from immunoSEQ multiplex PCR; TCRdb stores just in-frame clones and leaves some out. The table lists about 280,000 clones, approximately 85% of them singletons. Sequencing used peripheral blood. V usage is TRBV6-6 and J usage is TRBJ2-7; TRBD1 might be the D (6 bases). This receptor was obtained from a woman aged 70-85 years with acute or convalescent COVID-19. CDR3 bases: TGTGCCAGCGGAACAGGGCGTAGCTCCTACGAGCAGTACTTC. Translating it yields CASGTGRSSYEQYF.